These 26 T cell receptor beta chains came from one sample sequenced in a study of identical twins. A single record per CDR3 protein comes from TCRdb applying MiXCR to the 5' RACE reads. Here the sample spans about 730,000 distinct CDR3 sequences, approximately 21% being singletons. These data also formed part of another study, on T cells expressing NK-cell markers.

Material for sequencing was PBMCs. All receptors come from a woman aged 18-30 years in good health.

The J gene is TRBJ2-1, the V gene TRBV5-1; weak D call: TRBD1 (5 bases). From germline, CDR1 is SGHRS and CDR2 YFSETQ. Trimming removed 4 bases at V and 0 bases at J, with 23 bases between. The CDR3 has 19 residues. The chain's CDR3 is CASSPNPLTTVSSYNEQFF. As DNA, the CDR3 is TGCGCCAGCAGCCCAAATCCTTTAACGACAGTGAGCTCCTACAATGAGCAGTTCTTC.

Only a few counts were recorded for this clonotype. The rearrangement uses TRBV20-1 and TRBJ2-1; 7 nucleotides line up with TRBD2. The CDR3 covers 14 residues. Germline assignment: CDR1 DFQATT and CDR2 SNEGSKA (reference sequence). The trim removed 3 bases at V and 5 bases at J, leaving 7 bases unmatched. The CDR3 sequence: CSASFAGVNNEQFF. In DNA, the CDR3 is TGCAGTGCTAGCTTCGCGGGAGTTAACAATGAGCAGTTCTTC.

This clonotype was seen only a few times. The chain has TRBV10-3 and TRBJ1-6, with D perhaps matching TRBD1 (5 bases). The CDR3 is made up of 13 amino acids. The ends were cut back, 4 bases at V and 13 bases at J, with 14 bases in the middle. The germline gives CDR1 ENHRY, CDR2 SYGVKD. Written as DNA, the CDR3 is TGTGCCATCAGTGGTCAAGGGGCTAATCCCCTCCACTTT. It specifies CAISGQGANPLHF.

This clonotype was observed a handful of times. The chain has TRBV4-2 and TRBJ1-1, with TRBD1 identical over 7 bases. V dropped 2 bases and J dropped 1; count of bases not matched to a gene: 4. The germline V gene encodes CDR1 LGHNA and CDR2 YNFKEQ. The CDR3 length is 15 residues. The CDR3 reads CASSQPGQANTEAFF. CDR3 sequence (DNA): TGTGCCAGCAGCCAACCAGGACAGGCGAACACTGAAGCTTTCTTT.

This clonotype came up many times. The chain couples TRBV7-2 to TRBJ1-4; the D gene is possibly TRBD1 (6 bases). This CDR3 contains 15 residues. Trimming shortened V by 1 base and J by 3 bases, and 9 bases separated the two germline ends. In germline, CDR1 is SGHTA, CDR2 FQGNSA. CDR3 DNA sequence: TGTGCCAGCAGCTTAGGCAGGGGAGCTAATGAAAAACTGTTTTTT. This translates into CASSLGRGANEKLFF.

The chain couples TRBV20-1 to TRBJ2-3, with TRBD2 identical over 11 bases. CDR1 DFQATT and CDR2 SNEGSKA come from the germline V gene (reference sequence). The CDR3 extends over 15 amino acids. V trimming: 6 bases; J trimming: 4 bases; junction bases outside the gene matches: 9. The CDR3 reads CSAPRTSGYADTQYF. The CDR3 nucleotides are TGCAGTGCCCCAAGGACTAGCGGGTATGCAGATACGCAGTATTTT.

This clonotype was seen at least ten times. The J gene is TRBJ2-1, the V gene TRBV9; 9 bases are a match to TRBD2. The CDR3 has 14 residues. Germline V gene lookup returns CDR1 SGDLS and CDR2 YYNGEE. The junction had 9 bases not matched to a gene; V was cut back by 5 bases and J by 9 bases. CDR3 DNA sequence: TGTGCCAGCAGGTTAGCGGGAGTTTTGAGTGAGCAGTTCTTC. This gives the protein CASRLAGVLSEQFF.

The chain links TRBV5-1 to TRBJ2-1; D not certain. V dropped 1 base and J dropped 8 bases, with 13 bases sitting between them. This CDR3 has 14 residues. The germline V gene encodes CDR1 SGHRS and CDR2 YFSETQ. In nucleotides, the CDR3 is TGCGCCAGCAGCTTGTCCCTTACCACGGATGAGCAGTTCTTC. This translates into CASSLSLTTDEQFF.

V gene TRBV5-5 combines with J gene TRBJ2-7; 7 bases fit TRBD2. The V and J ends lost 1 base and 4 bases, in that order; junction bases with no gene match: 5. The germline V gene encodes CDR1 SGHKS and CDR2 YYEKEE (reference sequence). CDR3 length: 14 amino acids. This CDR3 is CASSLIGRTYEQYF. CDR3 DNA: TGTGCCAGCAGCTTGATCGGGAGGACGTACGAGCAGTACTTC. The full variable domain, its missing parts supplied by reference TRBV5-5 and TRBJ2-7, is DAGVTQSPTHLIKTRGQQVTLRCSPISGHKSVSWYQQVLGQGPQFIFQYYEKEERGRGNFPDRFSARQFPNYSSELNVNALLLGDSALYLCASSLIGRTYEQYFGPGTRLTVT.

This rearrangement joins TRBV3-1 to TRBJ2-7, with D possibly being TRBD2 (5 bases). The V gene lost 4 bases and the J gene lost 6 bases, with 19 bases spanning the gap. The CDR3 length is 15 residues. The V gene's germline CDR1 is LGHDT and CDR2 YNNKEL (reference sequence). The CDR3 DNA sequence: TGTGCCAGCAGCCCTCGAGGGTCCATAGCCTCCGAGCAGTACTTC. Translated, it gives CASSPRGSIASEQYF.

This chain uses TRBV12-5 with TRBJ2-3; TRBD2 matches 7 bases. The germline gives CDR1 LGHNT, CDR2 FRNRAP. The CDR3 length is 15 residues. J was trimmed by 1 base and V by 4 bases; bases with no gene match: 5. Here the CDR3 reads CASGSPRGGTDTQYF. CDR3 DNA: TGTGCTAGTGGTTCCCCCCGGGGGGGCACAGATACGCAGTATTTT.

The chain couples TRBV3-1 to TRBJ1-6; D may be TRBD1 (6 bases). Germline V CDR1 and CDR2: LGHDT, YNNKEL (reference sequence). With 1 base removed from V and 6 bases from J, the gap between germline ends came to 10 bases. The CDR3 extends over 15 amino acids. The CDR3 nucleotides read TGTGCCAGCAGCCAAGGGACAGCAAGTAATTCACCCCTCCACTTT. This translates into CASSQGTASNSPLHF.

This clonotype appeared many times. J is TRBJ2-2 and V is TRBV6-5; 8 nucleotides agree with TRBD1. Germline V gene data show CDR1 as MNHEY and CDR2 as SVGAGI. The J segment lost 2 bases and the V segment lost 2 bases, leaving 4 bases of the junction unmatched. This CDR3 is 16 amino acids long. The CDR3 reads CASSYGDRINTGELFF. The CDR3 region has the DNA TGTGCCAGCAGTTACGGGGACAGGATAAACACCGGGGAGCTGTTTTTT.

Remarks on this clonotype: At one end the junction does not follow the germline gene, possibly because of a read error. The chain couples TRBV10-3 to TRBJ2-7; 10 bases are a match to TRBD1. From germline, CDR1 is ENHRY and CDR2 SYGVKD. CDR3 size: 12 residues. CDR3 DNA: TGTGCCATCAGGGAGGACAGGGGGGCCCTTAACTTC. Translation: CAIREDRGALNF.

As DNA, the CDR3 is TGTGCCAGCAGTGAAGACGTAACCCAGTTCTTC. This codes for CASSEDVTQFF. J is TRBJ2-1 and V is TRBV6-1; D is undetermined. This CDR3 is 11 amino acids long. V was pared by 1 base and J by 13 bases, with 8 bases between. Germline V gene sequence: CDR1 MNHNS, CDR2 SASEGT.

This clonotype occurred a few times. The J gene is TRBJ2-1, the V gene TRBV7-8; 7 nucleotides match TRBD1. This CDR3 is built from 15 residues. V shed 5 bases and J 4 bases; nucleotides not matched to a gene: 8. Per germline, CDR1 SGHVS and CDR2 FQNEAQ. The CDR3 nucleotides are TGTGCCAGCAGCGCCGGGACAGTGATTTACAATGAGCAGTTCTTC. This translates into CASSAGTVIYNEQFF.

This clonotype was picked up a small number of times. The junction does not match germline at one end; this may be a read error. This chain links TRBV10-3 with TRBJ2-7, with TRBD2 identical over 7 bases. The CDR3 sequence is 14 residues long. Germline lookup yields CDR1 ENHRY and CDR2 SYGVKD. The CDR3 coding sequence is TGTGCCATCAGTGTAGATGGCGGGAGTATAAATGGGGACTTC. This encodes CAISVDGGSINGDF.

The gene calls are TRBV12-3 or TRBV12-4 and TRBJ2-1, with TRBD2 matching 9 bases. The CDR3 is made up of 17 amino acids. The trim removed 3 bases at V and 10 bases at J, leaving 16 bases unmatched. CDR3 DNA: TGTGCCAGCAGTTTCCGAAGTTCTAGCGGGGCGATGCCCGAGCAGTTCTTC. This sequence encodes CASSFRSSSGAMPEQFF.

In regard to this clonotype: A much larger clonotype is one base distant, so this may be a read error. The CDR3 bases are TGTACCAGCAGTTTGTGGGGTGGCTACACCTTC. This translates into CTSSLWGGYTF. This chain uses TRBV12-3 or TRBV12-4 with TRBJ1-2; unclear D gene. The CDR3 has 11 amino acids.

The chain uses TRBV21-1 and TRBJ2-4. TRBV21-1 is given as a pseudogene. The CDR3 contains 18 residues. The CDR3 DNA sequence: TGTGCCAGCAGCCCTTCGGACCGCCGTTATCGGCCCAAAAACATTCAGTACTTC. Protein product: CASSPSDRRYRPKNIQYF.

This clonotype was detected only a few times. The gene calls are TRBV6-1 and TRBJ2-3; weak D call: TRBD2 (5 bases). The V gene lost 7 bases and the J gene lost 2 bases, with 13 bases spanning the gap. The CDR3 covers 14 residues. Per germline, CDR1 MNHNS and CDR2 SASEGT. The CDR3 loop reads CASTADFITDTQYF. CDR3 nucleotides: TGTGCCAGCACTGCGGACTTTATCACAGATACGCAGTATTTT.

The chain recombines TRBV20-1 with TRBJ2-1; the match to TRBD2 covers 10 bases. The V gene end was trimmed by 7 bases and the J gene end by 4 bases; junction bases not matched to a gene: 10. CDR1 and CDR2 (germline): DFQATT, SNEGSKA (reference sequence). This CDR3 has 15 residues. The CDR3 reads CSVSTSGLGYNEQFF. The CDR3 DNA is TGCAGTGTATCGACTAGCGGGTTAGGATACAATGAGCAGTTCTTC.

V gene TRBV5-1 combines with J gene TRBJ2-3; 8 positions agree with TRBD2. Trimming removed 0 bases from V and 9 bases from J; junction bases left unmatched: 9. This CDR3 contains 15 residues. Germline V lookup: CDR1 SGHRS, CDR2 YFSETQ. The DNA for the CDR3 is TGCGCCAGCAGCTTGGAGGCTAGCGGCGGGGGGACGCAGTATTTT. Its translation is CASSLEASGGGTQYF.

This clonotype was counted many times. This rearrangement joins TRBV2 to TRBJ2-5; D unclear. With 7 bases removed from V and 7 bases from J, the gap between germline ends came to 13 bases. The germline V gene has CDR1 SNHLY and CDR2 FYNNEI. CDR3 length: 12 residues. Here the CDR3 DNA reads TGTGCCAGCAATGGGGTGGATCGGACCCAGTACTTC. Protein: CASNGVDRTQYF.

This sequence joins TRBV20-1 and TRBJ2-5; no definite D call. Between the trimmed V and J ends, which lost 0 bases and 7 bases, there was a span of 15 bases. Germline V CDR1 and CDR2: DFQATT, SNEGSKA (reference sequence). The CDR3 covers 14 residues. The CDR3 protein is CSARDRPAAVTQYF. The DNA of the CDR3 is TGCAGTGCTAGAGACCGGCCCGCCGCCGTGACCCAGTACTTC.

The chain couples TRBV10-2 to TRBJ1-4; possibly TRBD1 for D (5 bases). Germline lookup yields CDR1 WSHSY and CDR2 SAAADI. Trimming cost V 4 bases and J 8 bases, with 17 bases left between them. This CDR3 is 15 amino acids long. CDR3 sequence reads: CASSGDGSANEKLFF. CDR3 nucleotides: TGCGCCAGCAGTGGGGACGGGTCGGCAAACGAAAAACTGTTTTTT.